The rows below give T cell receptor beta chains drawn from one sample of a study of cytomegalovirus exposure and HLA in healthy donors. This table comes from immunoSEQ multiplex PCR, and its TCRdb copy is limited to in-frame clones, with some not included. Here the sample spans more than 95,000 clones, 70% to 80% being singletons. The sample consisted of PBMCs. The receptors derive from a middle-aged man in good health and CMV-seropositive. CDR3s leave out the opening cysteine and the closing phenylalanine or tryptophan. The order of the fields is V gene, CDR3 protein.

V: TRBV7-6
CDR3: ASSPLSGGRETQY

V: TRBV6-6
CDR3: ASSPGKNTEAF

V: TRBV7-9
CDR3: ASSRRQENSPLH

V: TRBV2
CDR3: ASSEGWDRGANEQF

V: TRBV29-1
CDR3: SVEQGSVGSYNEQF

V: TRBV2
CDR3: ASNWGSGTYNEQF

V: TRBV27
CDR3: ASSPERPSDEQY

V: TRBV10-3
CDR3: AISGLLGSGSYEQY

V: TRBV7-2
CDR3: ASSWTSGAYEQY

V: TRBV18
CDR3: ASSLGQGPNEKLF

V: TRBV27
CDR3: ASSLGADPPYNEQF

V: TRBV6-5
CDR3: ASSYSSAGDEQF

V: TRBV7-8
CDR3: ASSYSYNQPQH

V: TRBV20-1
CDR3: SALTGRGYT

V: TRBV5-6
CDR3: ASSLVFSGGSVEQF

V: TRBV27
CDR3: ASSFSGYLTDTQY

V: TRBV5-5
CDR3: ASSSGLAGGVAKNIQY

V: TRBV5-1
CDR3: ASSLADGGRIYNEQF

V: TRBV2
CDR3: ASIRDSGQPQH

V: TRBV7-6
CDR3: ASSSDRGSPEQY

V: TRBV5-4
CDR3: ASSYNAGTGDEQY

V: TRBV18
CDR3: ASSPPSGQVRQAF

V: TRBV5-6
CDR3: ASSLVAGGPTYEQY

V: TRBV27
CDR3: ASRQNSEGTQY

V: TRBV2
CDR3: ASSHASSLRNEQY

V: TRBV7-9
CDR3: ASSLGDSRNTIY

V: TRBV27
CDR3: ASSLAPMTSVYGYT

V: TRBV5-6
CDR3: ASSRFRDYEQY

V: TRBV7-2
CDR3: ASSLLQGASGYT

V: TRBV2
CDR3: ASSGGTGGLTDTQY

V: TRBV28
CDR3: ASSPPDKPPYEQY

V: TRBV10-3
CDR3: AIPRNQPQH

V: TRBV6-5
CDR3: ASSKDRGLDEQY

V: TRBV19
CDR3: ASSDTVTQETQY

V: TRBV6-5
CDR3: ASLRREGDTEAF

V: TRBV15
CDR3: ATSRGSGQGGRWGADTQY

V: TRBV5-4
CDR3: ASSPDRDSTEQY

V: TRBV6-5
CDR3: ASSYYGGAAGELF

V: TRBV5-1
CDR3: ASSKGQYTEAF

V: TRBV14
CDR3: ASTYTGVHGYT

V: TRBV4-3
CDR3: ASSQGSGGAYNEQF